This TCR beta chain emerged from a study of blood T cell repertoires in COVID-19. Whole-study context: The United States, Italy and Spain were the sources of the acute and convalescent COVID-19 samples. Sample material is recorded as cDNA or gDNA derived from T cells, B-cell-depleted T cells, or PBMCs.

Original data processing: Estimated nucleated cell counts came from reference gene primer amplification. Produced via immunoSEQ multiplex PCR; TCRdb's table is partial and in-frame only. V and J calls and clone size are those listed in that table; D and trimming were worked out from the DNA. This table has 250,000 or so clones, around 89% appearing once. J was trimmed by 1 base and V by 6 bases; bases with no gene match: 3. Germline V CDR1 and CDR2: MGHRA, YSYEKL. The CDR3 is 14 amino acids. This receptor was taken from a young man with COVID-19, enrolled during active disease. The gene calls are TRBV4-1 and TRBJ1-1; 9 positions agree with TRBD1. Sequencing was performed on peripheral blood. CDR3 in DNA: TGCGCCAGCAGTTACAGGGGGCCGAACACTGAAGCTTTCTTT. It specifies CASSYRGPNTEAFF.